These 23 T cell receptor beta chains originate from one sample sequenced in a study of blood T cells in healthy people across ages. Sample-barcoded 5' priming and a J-beta primer mix drove a second PCR of about 6 to 12 cycles. TCRdb used MiXCR to reprocess the 5' RACE reads, holding one entry per CDR3 protein. The sample contains around 2 million distinct CDR3 sequences, about two fifths of which appear only once. What was sequenced was blood. Source of these receptors: a human donor in good health.

This clonotype occurred a few times. The V gene is TRBV12-3 or TRBV12-4, the J gene TRBJ1-1; D is ambiguous. V was cut by 7 bases and J by 4 bases, with 7 bases left in between. There are 11 residues in the CDR3. The CDR3, as DNA: TGTGCCAGCATCCTATTCACTGAAGCTTTCTTT. It encodes CASILFTEAFF.

This clonotype showed up just a few times. V and J are TRBV25-1 and TRBJ2-5; perhaps D is TRBD1 or TRBD2 (6 bases each). The CDR3 has 12 amino acids. Trimming shortened V by 6 bases and J by 5 bases, and 10 bases separated the two germline ends. Germline CDR1 MGHDK, CDR2 SYGVNS. The CDR3 nucleotides read TGTGCCAGCAGGGTGGGGGGCGAGACCCAGTACTTC. This sequence encodes CASRVGGETQYF.

J is TRBJ2-3 and V is TRBV7-3; possible D gene TRBD1, 5 bases. CDR3 size: 13 residues. The germline V gene encodes CDR1 SGHTA and CDR2 FQGTGA. V dropped 3 bases and J dropped 5 bases, with 9 bases sitting between them. Written as DNA, the CDR3 is TGTGCCAGCAGCTTCAGCAGGGAAGATACGCAGTATTTT. This encodes CASSFSREDTQYF.

V gene TRBV6-6 combines with J gene TRBJ2-2; D possibly corresponds to TRBD1 (6 bases). Germline-derived CDR1 and CDR2 are MNHNY and SVGAGI (reference sequence). V lost 2 bases, J lost 7 bases, and 11 bases lay in between. This CDR3 has 14 amino acids. In DNA, the CDR3 is TGTGCCAGCAGTTACCGGACAGACGTCGGGGAGCTGTTTTTT. Its translation is CASSYRTDVGELFF.

This clonotype was counted between two and nine times. The gene calls are TRBV12-3 or TRBV12-4 and TRBJ2-1; TRBD2 matches at 7 bases. Unmatched junction bases numbered 11, after V lost 2 bases and J lost 10 bases. The CDR3 loop spans 15 amino acids. CDR3 amino acids: CASSLYRGVRREQFF. The CDR3 DNA follows: TGTGCCAGCAGTTTATATCGGGGGGTCCGGAGGGAGCAGTTCTTC.

The J gene is TRBJ2-3, the V gene TRBV29-1, with a weak D call TRBD2 (6 bases). V shed 2 bases and J shed 1 base, with 16 bases lying between them. CDR1 is SQVTM and CDR2 is ANQGSEA in the germline V gene. This CDR3 comprises 16 residues. The DNA for the CDR3 is TGCAGCGTTGAACCCCCCTCGGGGGACCGCACAGATACGCAGTATTTT. Translated, it gives CSVEPPSGDRTDTQYF.

The V call is TRBV6-6, the J call TRBJ2-1, with D uncertain. Between the trimmed V and J ends, which lost 6 bases and 5 bases, there was a span of 20 bases. Germline V gives CDR1 MNHNY, CDR2 SVGAGI (reference sequence). The CDR3 runs to 16 residues. CDR3 residues: CASRGYPASTNNEQFF. CDR3 DNA: TGTGCCAGCAGGGGATACCCCGCATCAACGAACAATGAGCAGTTCTTC.

This sequence joins TRBV7-2 and TRBJ1-6; 7 bases align to TRBD1. CDR3 length equals 14 residues. The ends lost 1 base at V and 8 bases at J; junction bases unmatched: 2. Germline CDR1 and CDR2: SGHTA and FQGNSA. The CDR3: CASSLGTGYSPLHF. CDR3 nucleotide sequence: TGTGCCAGCAGCTTAGGGACAGGTTATTCACCCCTCCACTTT. Together with reference TRBV7-2 and TRBJ1-6, the CDR3 gives the full variable domain: GAGVSQSPSNKVTEKGKDVELRCDPISGHTALYWYRQSLGQGLEFLIYFQGNSAPDKSGLPSDRFSAERTGGSVSTLTIQRTQQEDSAVYLCASSLGTGYSPLHFGNGTRLTVT.

This clonotype has just a few counts. The rearrangement links TRBV4-1 to TRBJ2-1; 13 nucleotides line up with TRBD2. Germline-derived CDR1 and CDR2 are MGHRA and YSYEKL. Trimming cost V 0 bases and J 0 bases; bases outside gene matches: 11. This CDR3 contains 21 residues. CDR3 coding DNA: TGCGCCAGCAGCCAAGATCAGGGACTAGCGGGGTTTGATGCCTCCTACAATGAGCAGTTCTTC. Protein: CASSQDQGLAGFDASYNEQFF.

This chain joins TRBV4-1 and TRBJ1-2, with 8 bases identical to TRBD1. The CDR3 spans 16 residues. V lost 4 bases and J lost 7; bases outside the gene matches: 14. Germline CDR1 and CDR2: MGHRA and YSYEKL. The CDR3 nucleotides are TGCGCCAGCAGCCTACGGGGACAGGCGGATACGGTTGGCTACACCTTC. This sequence encodes CASSLRGQADTVGYTF.

J is TRBJ2-3 and V is TRBV12-3 or TRBV12-4; possible D gene TRBD2, 5 bases. With 6 bases removed from V and 8 bases from J, the gap between germline ends came to 12 bases. The CDR3 has 12 amino acids. This chain's CDR3 is CASSQLVGTQYF. In DNA, the CDR3 is TGTGCCAGCAGCCAACTAGTCGGTACGCAGTATTTT.

At least ten counts were recorded for this clonotype. The chain links TRBV29-1 to TRBJ2-3; D unclear. Trimming stripped 4 bases from V and 3 bases from J, with 11 bases between. From germline, CDR1 is SQVTM and CDR2 ANQGSEA. This CDR3 has 13 amino acids. The chain's CDR3 is CSVARTATDTQYF. The DNA for the CDR3 is TGCAGCGTTGCGAGGACGGCTACAGATACGCAGTATTTT.

The rearrangement links TRBV5-1 to TRBJ2-5, with TRBD2 matching over 7 bases. The CDR3 sequence is 14 residues long. Germline loops: CDR1 SGHRS, CDR2 YFSETQ. V dropped 4 bases and J dropped 1; count of bases not matched to a gene: 4. In nucleotides, the CDR3 is TGCGCCAGCAGCCCGACTAGCTTCCAAGAGACCCAGTACTTC. Its translation is CASSPTSFQETQYF. The complete variable domain, with remaining parts taken from reference TRBV5-1 and TRBJ2-5, reads KAGVTQTPRYLIKTRGQQVTLSCSPISGHRSVSWYQQTPGQGLQFLFEYFSETQRNKGNFPGRFSGRQFSNSRSEMNVSTLELGDSALYLCASSPTSFQETQYFGPGTRLLVL.

At least ten counts were recorded for this clonotype. The chain combines TRBV19 with TRBJ1-2; TRBD1 matches at 11 bases. V was pared by 5 bases and J by 2 bases, with 1 base of the junction left unmatched. Germline assignment: CDR1 LNHDA and CDR2 SQIVND (reference sequence). The CDR3 runs to 14 residues. The CDR3 coding sequence is TGTGCCAGTAGTTGGGACAGGGGGAACTATGGCTACACCTTC. It yields the protein CASSWDRGNYGYTF.

The genes are TRBV5-6 and TRBJ2-4; 7 nucleotides align to TRBD1. The DNA end is a closer match to TRBJ2-7, so the J assignment may be wrong. The CDR3 runs 13 residues. CDR1 is SGHDT and CDR2 is YYEEEE in the germline V gene. The chain's CDR3 is CASAQGVSYEQYF. DNA for the CDR3: TGTGCCAGCGCTCAGGGGGTATCCTACGAGCAGTACTTC.

The chain employs TRBV7-9 and TRBJ2-6, with D perhaps TRBD1 (5 bases). V dropped 3 bases and J dropped 5 bases, with 14 bases sitting between them. Germline CDR1 SEHNR, CDR2 FQNEAQ (reference sequence). The CDR3 length is 16 residues. CDR3 loop: CASSFETQAWANVLTF. CDR3 nucleotides: TGTGCCAGCAGCTTCGAGACACAGGCCTGGGCCAACGTCCTGACTTTC.

The chain carries TRBV15 and TRBJ1-4, with 7 bases aligning to TRBD1. V was clipped by 0 bases and J by 8 bases; unmatched bases: 9. The CDR3 is made up of 16 amino acids. Per the germline V gene, CDR1 is LNHNV and CDR2 is YYDKDF (reference sequence). In nucleotides, the CDR3 is TGTGCCACCAGCAGAGATCATAGACAGGGACGAGAAAAACTGTTTTTT. Protein product: CATSRDHRQGREKLFF.

This clonotype occurred a few times. The genes are TRBV6-2 or TRBV6-3 and TRBJ2-1, with a weak D call TRBD1 (5 bases). This CDR3 contains 16 residues. Trimming took 11 bases from V and 4 from J, leaving 24 bases between them. From germline, CDR1 is MNHEY and CDR2 SVGEGT. CDR3 nucleotides: TGTGCCTGTACCCAGGGTACCGGTCGGGTGTACAATGAGCAGTTCTTC. It yields the protein CACTQGTGRVYNEQFF.

This clonotype was found a few times. The chain employs TRBV7-3 and TRBJ2-3; 13 bases are shared with TRBD2. The CDR3 spans 16 residues. Unmatched junction bases numbered 6, after V lost 6 bases and J lost 3 bases. The germline V gene has CDR1 SGHTA and CDR2 FQGTGA. CDR3 in DNA: TGTGCCAGCAGACCCGGGACTAGCGGGGAGACAGATACGCAGTATTTT. This gives the protein CASRPGTSGETDTQYF.

This clonotype occurred many times. The rearrangement links TRBV20-1 to TRBJ2-7; D unclear. CDR1 is DFQATT and CDR2 is SNEGSKA in the germline V gene (reference sequence). CDR3 length equals 11 residues. V was shortened by 1 base and J by 6 bases, with 7 bases between the two germline ends. DNA for the CDR3: TGCAGTGCTAGAGGAGAGACCGAGCAGTACTTC. This encodes CSARGETEQYF.

This chain joins TRBV12-3 or TRBV12-4 and TRBJ2-7; D possibly corresponds to TRBD2 (7 bases). Trimming removed 3 bases at V and 6 bases at J, with 15 bases between. The CDR3 has 14 residues. CDR3 sequence: CASSFGGGGSEQYF. CDR3 nucleotide sequence: TGTGCCAGCAGTTTCGGAGGGGGGGGATCCGAGCAGTACTTC.

This clonotype was counted at least ten times. V is TRBV7-3 and J is TRBJ2-3; D gene ambiguous. V was cut by 0 bases and J by 2 bases, with 9 bases left in between. The CDR3 totals 15 residues. CDR1 and CDR2 (germline): SGHTA, FQGTGA. The CDR3, as DNA: TGTGCCAGCAGCTTAACCCCGTTACTCACAGATACGCAGTATTTT. It yields the protein CASSLTPLLTDTQYF.

CDR3 nucleotides: TGTGCCACCAGCAGAGAGTCGCCAGTCATGAACACTGAAGCTTTCTTT. Translated: CATSRESPVMNTEAFF. The rearrangement uses TRBV15 and TRBJ1-1; no clear D. From germline, CDR1 is LNHNV and CDR2 YYDKDF (reference sequence). The ends were cut back, 0 bases at V and 0 bases at J, with 11 bases in the middle. The CDR3 contains 16 residues.